The 10 T cell receptor beta chains reported below all come from one sample, sequenced in a study of response to subunit inactivated influenza vaccine. Each CDR3 protein is one row after TCRdb ran MiXCR on the RT-PCR reads. Among 700,000 to 800,000 distinct CDR3 sequences listed, around 20% were seen once. The starting material was PBMCs from blood, obtained around 5 days after vaccination. The receptors stem from a man aged 50-60 years who received an inactivated influenza vaccine.

The V call is TRBV29-1, the J call TRBJ2-2; D tentatively fits TRBD1 or TRBD2 (5 bases each). CDR1 and CDR2 (germline): SQVTM, ANQGSEA. The CDR3 spans 17 residues. V shed 6 bases and J shed 7 bases, with 27 bases lying between them. The CDR3 nucleotides read TGCAGCGTCGCCGGGGCCGCCCCCGGTGTCGGGGTCGGGGAGCTGTTTTTT. This sequence encodes CSVAGAAPGVGVGELFF.

This clonotype was observed a handful of times. The gene calls are TRBV3-1 and TRBJ2-5, with D perhaps matching TRBD2 (6 bases). The CDR3 consists of 14 residues. The V and J ends lost 2 bases and 3 bases respectively, with 10 bases between them. Germline values: CDR1 LGHDT, CDR2 YNNKEL (reference sequence). The CDR3 reads CASSQWGRKETQYF. The DNA for the CDR3 is TGTGCCAGCAGCCAATGGGGGAGGAAAGAGACCCAGTACTTC.

Many counts were recorded for this clonotype. V usage is TRBV4-1 and J usage is TRBJ2-1; D is perhaps TRBD1 (5 bases). The germline CDR1 and CDR2 sequences are MGHRA and YSYEKL. Trimming pared 0 bases from V and 6 bases from J, leaving 12 bases between. CDR3 length: 15 amino acids. CDR3 loop: CASSQEGIGANEQFF. CDR3 DNA sequence: TGCGCCAGCAGCCAAGAAGGTATAGGGGCCAATGAGCAGTTCTTC.

In this sample, this clonotype turned up a few times. This rearrangement joins TRBV5-5 to TRBJ2-1, with 8 bases identical to TRBD2. Germline assignment: CDR1 SGHKS and CDR2 YYEKEE (reference sequence). After removal of 1 base from V and 10 bases from J, the junction contained 10 bases not matched to a gene. The CDR3 loop spans 15 amino acids. The DNA of the CDR3 is TGTGCCAGCAGCTTGTCAGCGGGGGCCCCACTAGAGCAGTTCTTC. Its translation is CASSLSAGAPLEQFF.

In regard to this clonotype: A much larger clone differs by one base, so this may be a read error. J is TRBJ2-5 and V is TRBV20-1, with 8 bases matching TRBD2. Germline assignment: CDR1 DFQATT and CDR2 SNEGSKA (reference sequence). The CDR3 is 15 amino acids. The CDR3 reads CTARDREGSQETQYF. The CDR3 coding sequence is TGCACTGCTAGAGACCGGGAGGGGAGCCAAGAGACCCAGTACTTC.

This chain links TRBV2 with TRBJ2-7, with 9 bases matching TRBD1. V gave up 7 bases and J gave up 2 bases; unmatched junction bases: 6. The germline V gene encodes CDR1 SNHLY and CDR2 FYNNEI. CDR3 size: 14 residues. CDR3 DNA: TGTGCCAGCATGGGGAGACAGGGGGCCTACGAGCAGTACTTC. Its translation is CASMGRQGAYEQYF.

V gene TRBV9 combines with J gene TRBJ2-2, with TRBD1 matching over 9 bases. Germline V gene sequence: CDR1 SGDLS, CDR2 YYNGEE. This CDR3 comprises 18 residues. The V and J ends lost 3 bases and 7 bases, in that order; junction bases with no gene match: 16. The CDR3 DNA follows: TGTGCCAGCAGCGCGCCGCCGGGACAGGGAACGTCAGACGGGGAGCTGTTTTTT. Amino acid sequence: CASSAPPGQGTSDGELFF.

The rearrangement links TRBV20-1 to TRBJ1-6; D is ambiguous. The V and J ends lost 5 bases and 0 bases respectively, with 11 bases between them. This CDR3 is 15 amino acids long. The germline CDR1 and CDR2 sequences are DFQATT and SNEGSKA (reference sequence). CDR3 residues: CSAWTLSSYNSPLHF. In DNA form, the CDR3 reads TGCAGTGCTTGGACGCTGAGCTCCTATAATTCACCCCTCCACTTT.

This clonotype is categorized as medium-sized. The chain combines TRBV13 with TRBJ2-7, with 9 positions matching TRBD2. CDR3 size: 15 residues. V was pared by 0 bases and J by 3 bases, with 3 bases of the junction left unmatched. Germline loops: CDR1 PRHDT, CDR2 FYEKMQ (reference sequence). CDR3 protein: CASSLGTSGGYEQYF. In DNA form, the CDR3 reads TGTGCCAGCAGCTTAGGGACTAGCGGTGGCTACGAGCAGTACTTC.

This clonotype was picked up a small number of times. The rearrangement uses TRBV30 and TRBJ1-3; perhaps TRBD1 as D (5 bases). Germline V gives CDR1 GTSNPN, CDR2 SVGIG (reference sequence). The CDR3 runs to 15 residues. V was cut by 4 bases and J by 4 bases, with 17 bases left in between. As DNA, the CDR3 is TGTGCCTGGACTACCGTGGGCTACAGGGGAAACACCATATATTTT. This translates into CAWTTVGYRGNTIYF.